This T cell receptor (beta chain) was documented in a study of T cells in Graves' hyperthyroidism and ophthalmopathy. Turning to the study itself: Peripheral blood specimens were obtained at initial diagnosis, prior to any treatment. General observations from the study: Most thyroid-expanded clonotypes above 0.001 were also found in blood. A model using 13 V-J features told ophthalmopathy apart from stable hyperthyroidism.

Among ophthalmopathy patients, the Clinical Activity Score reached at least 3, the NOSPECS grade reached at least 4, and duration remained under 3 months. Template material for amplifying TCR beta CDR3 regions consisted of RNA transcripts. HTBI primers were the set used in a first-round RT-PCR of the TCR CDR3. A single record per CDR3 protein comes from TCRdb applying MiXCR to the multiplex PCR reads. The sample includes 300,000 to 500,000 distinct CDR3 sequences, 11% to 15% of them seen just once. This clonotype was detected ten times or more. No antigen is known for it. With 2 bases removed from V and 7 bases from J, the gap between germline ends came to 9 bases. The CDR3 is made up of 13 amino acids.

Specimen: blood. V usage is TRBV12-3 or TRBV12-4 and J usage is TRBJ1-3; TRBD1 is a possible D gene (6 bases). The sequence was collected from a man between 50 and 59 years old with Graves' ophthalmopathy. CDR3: CASSLRGSNTIYF. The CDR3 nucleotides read TGTGCCAGCAGTTTAAGGGGGTCGAACACCATATATTTT.